These 15 T cell receptor beta chains were all obtained from the same sample, sequenced in a study of shared clonotypes between healthy human individuals. Using immunoSEQ multiplex PCR, the repertoire was profiled, and TCRdb retains in-frame clones only, with some absent. The table has about 1.1 million clones, approximately 80% seen once; the top ten hold more than 0.55%. Source material: memory CD4+ T cells from PBMCs. Subset: CD45RA-negative fraction. These receptors all stem from a man in his late teens or twenties in good health. Some clones in this sample may be carry-over from other donors' samples.

This clone showed up just a few times. The sample has other DNA sequences that encode this CDR3 too. V usage is TRBV28 and J usage is TRBJ2-5; no definite D call. The CDR3 extends over 11 amino acids. V lost 3 bases, J lost 4 bases, and 3 bases lay in between. Per germline, CDR1 MDHEN and CDR2 SYDVKM. CDR3 DNA sequence: TGTGCCAGCAGTTTGGGAGAGACCCAGTACTTC. Translated: CASSLGETQYF. Looking up the rest from reference TRBV28 and TRBJ2-5 gives the full variable domain: DVKVTQSSRYLVKRTGEKVFLECVQDMDHENMFWYRQDPGLGLRLIYFSYDVKMKEKGDIPEGYSVSREKKERFSLILESASTNQTSMYLCASSLGETQYFGPGTRLLVL.

This CDR3 is CASRPGQGSIQPQHF. The CDR3 coding sequence is TGTGCCAGCAGGCCCGGACAGGGATCTATTCAGCCCCAGCATTTT. The J gene is TRBJ1-5, the V gene TRBV6-1, with TRBD1 identical over 8 bases. The length of the CDR3 is 15 residues. J gave up 6 bases and V 6 bases, and 10 bases lay outside the gene matches. CDR1 and CDR2 from the germline V gene are MNHNS and SASEGT.

This clone was seen a single time. V and J are TRBV29-1 and TRBJ1-1; tentative D call: TRBD1 (5 bases). This CDR3 has 13 residues. Per germline, CDR1 SQVTM and CDR2 ANQGSEA. Trimming cost V 3 bases and J 2 bases, with 10 bases left between them. CDR3 amino acids: CSVEGPFNTEAFF. As DNA, the CDR3 is TGCAGCGTTGAGGGGCCTTTTAACACTGAAGCTTTCTTT.

V usage is TRBV6-1 and J usage is TRBJ2-7; tentative D call: TRBD2 (5 bases). Germline V gene sequence: CDR1 MNHNS, CDR2 SASEGT. The CDR3 contains 13 residues. Trimming removed 8 bases from V and 0 bases from J, with 11 bases in between. In DNA form, the CDR3 reads TGTGCCAGCTCGGGGATCAGCTCCTACGAGCAGTACTTC. Translating gives CASSGISSYEQYF.

The table lists this clone with a few counts. The V gene is TRBV7-8, the J gene TRBJ1-1; D is unresolved. Germline lookup yields CDR1 SGHVS and CDR2 FQNEAQ. CDR3 length equals 13 residues. The ends were cut back, 0 bases at V and 3 bases at J, with 5 bases in the middle. Here the CDR3 reads CASSLAAHTEAFF. The CDR3 nucleotides read TGTGCCAGCAGCTTAGCGGCTCACACTGAAGCTTTCTTT.

The rearrangement links TRBV29-1 to TRBJ2-7, with 9 bases fitting TRBD2. Germline V gene sequence: CDR1 SQVTM, CDR2 ANQGSEA. CDR3 length: 14 residues. The junction had 9 bases not matched to a gene; V was cut back by 7 bases and J by 2 bases. CDR3 sequence reads: CSARLAVPTYEQYF. The CDR3 nucleotides read TGCAGCGCCCGACTAGCGGTACCAACCTACGAGCAGTACTTC.

Note on this clone: This sample also contains other DNA sequences that code for the same CDR3. The J gene is TRBJ2-7, the V gene TRBV5-1; D is undetermined. The V and J ends lost 5 bases and 1 base respectively, with 16 bases between them. The CDR3 consists of 15 residues. CDR1 is SGHRS and CDR2 is YFSETQ in the germline V gene. CDR3 residues: CASSPDPSPSYEQYF. The CDR3 DNA is TGCGCCAGCAGTCCGGACCCGAGCCCATCCTACGAGCAGTACTTC.

The chain recombines TRBV4-1 with TRBJ2-7, with D maybe TRBD2 (5 bases). The CDR3 covers 17 residues. The V gene lost 4 bases and the J gene lost 0 bases, with 19 bases spanning the gap. Germline assignment: CDR1 MGHRA and CDR2 YSYEKL. In DNA, the CDR3 is TGCGCCAGCAGCCGGAGGCTTGAGGCAGCCCTCTCCTACGAGCAGTACTTC. It encodes CASSRRLEAALSYEQYF.

The chain has TRBV11-2 and TRBJ2-1, with D perhaps matching TRBD1 (5 bases). The CDR3 runs to 15 residues. Germline V lookup: CDR1 SGHAT, CDR2 FQNNGV. Trimming left V 7 bases short and J 1 base short, with 14 bases between. CDR3 DNA: TGTGCCAGCACCCAGGGTCCCGGGTCCTACAATGAGCAGTTCTTC. Its protein is CASTQGPGSYNEQFF.

This clone appeared a few times. The gene calls are TRBV5-1 and TRBJ1-2; the D is unclear. The CDR3 totals 12 residues. Trimming took 0 bases from V and 1 from J, leaving 1 base between them. Germline V gene data show CDR1 as SGHRS and CDR2 as YFSETQ. CDR3 amino acids: CASSLVNYGYTF. The CDR3 coding sequence is TGCGCCAGCAGCTTGGTTAACTATGGCTACACCTTC.

The V call is TRBV7-6, the J call TRBJ2-2; a possible D gene is TRBD2 (5 bases). The V gene's germline CDR1 is SGHVS and CDR2 FNYEAQ. CDR3 length: 16 residues. Trimming cost V 1 base and J 0 bases, with 9 bases left between them. In DNA, the CDR3 is TGTGCCAGCAGCTTAGAGGGCGGGTCGAACACCGGGGAGCTGTTTTTT. It yields the protein CASSLEGGSNTGELFF.

This chain uses TRBV10-3 with TRBJ2-5; D is unclear. The CDR3 spans 13 residues. Germline CDR1 and CDR2: ENHRY and SYGVKD. V dropped 7 bases and J dropped 2 bases, with 11 bases sitting between them. CDR3 coding DNA: TGTGCCATCAAGCAGAACGCACAAGAGACCCAGTACTTC. This codes for CAIKQNAQETQYF.

This clone has a handful of counts. The V gene is TRBV6-1, the J gene TRBJ2-5; TRBD2 aligns across 10 bases. Germline V gene sequence: CDR1 MNHNS, CDR2 SASEGT. The CDR3 has 16 amino acids. V lost 4 bases to trimming and J lost 2 bases; unmatched junction nucleotides: 7. The CDR3 reads CASSGHTSGEQETQYF. The CDR3 DNA reads TGTGCCAGCAGTGGTCATACTAGCGGGGAACAAGAGACCCAGTACTTC.

CDR3 sequence: CASSVKQGEPGELFF. In nucleotides, the CDR3 is TGTGCCAGCAGTGTAAAACAGGGTGAGCCCGGGGAGCTGTTTTTT. The chain is built from TRBV2 and TRBJ2-2; possible D gene TRBD1, 6 bases. V lost 4 bases to trimming and J lost 6 bases, with 15 bases between them. The CDR3 spans 15 residues. The germline V gene encodes CDR1 SNHLY and CDR2 FYNNEI.

This sequence joins TRBV6-5 and TRBJ1-5, with D hard to call. Trimming left V 0 bases short and J 1 base short, with 7 bases between. From germline, CDR1 is MNHEY and CDR2 SVGAGI. The CDR3 loop spans 15 amino acids. CDR3 protein: CASSYSFGSNQPQHF. The CDR3 DNA reads TGTGCCAGCAGTTACTCGTTTGGCAGCAATCAGCCCCAGCATTTT.